One and the same sample provided the 21 T cell receptor beta chains below, sequenced in a study of OX40 agonist ivuxolimab in advanced cancers. Using immunoSEQ multiplex PCR, the repertoire was profiled, and TCRdb retains in-frame clones only, with some absent. Of some 83,000 clones in the sample, 90% to 95% were seen once. The sample was CD4+ or CD8+ T cells sorted from blood, taken in a trial of the OX40 agonist ivuxolimab. These TCRs come from an adult with an advanced solid tumor such as melanoma, head and neck, liver or kidney cancer.

The V call is TRBV9, the J call TRBJ2-5; 14 bases are shared with TRBD2. Germline V lookup: CDR1 SGDLS, CDR2 YYNGEE. The CDR3 covers 18 residues. The ends lost 4 bases at V and 3 bases at J; junction bases unmatched: 11. CDR3 bases: TGTGCCAGCAGCAAAGGACTAGCGGGAGGTGTACGGGAAGAGACCCAGTACTTC. Protein sequence: CASSKGLAGGVREETQYF.

This clone has more than one count but fewer than ten. This sequence joins TRBV7-8 and TRBJ2-1; 8 bases agree with TRBD1. This CDR3 region has 15 residues. The germline V gene has CDR1 SGHVS and CDR2 FQNEAQ. V was pared by 5 bases and J by 12 bases, with 15 bases of the junction left unmatched. The CDR3 reads CASSTRGTGPGVQFF. The DNA for the CDR3 is TGTGCCAGCAGCACCCGGGGGACAGGCCCTGGGGTGCAGTTCTTC. Full variable domain (remainder filled in from reference TRBV7-8 and TRBJ2-1): GAGVSQSPRYKVAKRGQDVALRCDPISGHVSLFWYQQALGQGPEFLTYFQNEAQLDKSGLPSDRFFAERPEGSVSTLKIQRTQQEDSAVYLCASSTRGTGPGVQFFGPGTRLTVL.

In DNA form, the CDR3 reads TGTGCCAGCAGCTTAGGCAGGGTCTATGGCTACACCTTC. Protein: CASSLGRVYGYTF. The chain is built from TRBV7-9 and TRBJ1-2, with D possibly TRBD1 on 5 matching bases. The germline V gene encodes CDR1 SEHNR and CDR2 FQNEAQ (reference sequence). CDR3 length equals 13 residues. Between the trimmed V and J ends, which lost 1 base and 4 bases, there was a span of 7 bases.

The chain recombines TRBV6-6 with TRBJ1-1; tentative D call: TRBD1 (5 bases). The germline V gene encodes CDR1 MNHNY and CDR2 SVGAGI (reference sequence). With 8 bases removed from V and 5 bases from J, the gap between germline ends came to 21 bases. CDR3 length: 15 residues. In DNA form, the CDR3 reads TGTGCCAGCGGTTCAGGGAGTTCGTCTAGGACTGAAGCTTTCTTT. This translates into CASGSGSSSRTEAFF.

This chain uses TRBV18 with TRBJ2-5; D may be TRBD2 (6 bases). The ends were cut back, 1 base at V and 0 bases at J, with 9 bases in the middle. The germline V gene encodes CDR1 KGHSH and CDR2 LQKENI. The length of the CDR3 is 15 residues. CDR3: CASSPLGLNQETQYF. In DNA, the CDR3 is TGTGCCAGCTCACCACTGGGACTGAACCAAGAGACCCAGTACTTC.

Only a few counts were recorded for this clone. CDR3 amino acids: CASSAAGGSGEQYF. The CDR3, as DNA: TGTGCCAGCAGTGCAGCAGGGGGCTCGGGGGAGCAGTACTTC. The chain is built from TRBV2 and TRBJ2-7; 8 bases are shared with TRBD1. Trimming took 4 bases from V and 7 from J; bases not matched to a gene: 9. The CDR3 length is 14 residues. CDR1 is SNHLY and CDR2 is FYNNEI in the germline V gene.

To note about this clone: The junction differs from germline at one of its ends, possibly a read error. V gene TRBV19 combines with J gene TRBJ2-7; TRBD2 agrees at 8 bases. The CDR3 runs 13 residues. The germline gives CDR1 LNHDA, CDR2 SQIVND (reference sequence). The CDR3 loop reads CASSIGRAYKQYF. DNA for the CDR3: TGTGCCAGTAGTATCGGGAGGGCCTACAAGCAGTACTTC.

In DNA, the CDR3 is TGTGCCAGCAGTGGCGGGAGGGCGGTCAATGAGCAGTTCTTC. It codes for CASSGGRAVNEQFF. The chain recombines TRBV7-3 with TRBJ2-1; 9 bases match TRBD2. With 6 bases clipped from V and 6 bases from J, the junction kept 6 bases outside the gene matches. This CDR3 has 14 residues. CDR1 SGHTA and CDR2 FQGTGA come from the germline V gene.

V and J are TRBV7-3 and TRBJ2-5; tentatively, D is TRBD2 (6 bases). V lost 2 bases and J 0 bases, leaving 7 bases between the germline ends. CDR1 is SGHTA, CDR2 FQGTGA, per germline. CDR3 size: 14 residues. For the CDR3, the DNA is TGTGCCAGCAGCTTAGGGGACTACCAAGAGACCCAGTACTTC. Its translation is CASSLGDYQETQYF.

This chain connects TRBV2 to TRBJ2-3; no reliable D call. V was shortened by 6 bases and J by 2 bases, with 9 bases between the two germline ends. CDR1 is SNHLY, CDR2 FYNNEI, per germline. The CDR3 extends over 13 amino acids. As DNA, the CDR3 is TGTGCCAGCAGCCTGTTGAACACAGATACGCAGTATTTT. This gives the protein CASSLLNTDTQYF.

The V and J genes are TRBV5-1 and TRBJ1-1; 9 bases match TRBD1. The CDR3 covers 14 residues. V shed 3 bases, J shed 5 bases, and the junction held 5 bases outside the gene matches. Germline V gene lookup returns CDR1 SGHRS and CDR2 YFSETQ. The CDR3 region is CASSSDRGTTEAFF. CDR3 bases: TGCGCCAGCAGCTCGGACAGGGGAACAACTGAAGCTTTCTTT.

The rearrangement uses TRBV5-4 and TRBJ2-2, with unresolved D. Between the trimmed V and J ends, which lost 4 bases and 7 bases, there was a span of 8 bases. CDR1 and CDR2 from the germline V gene are SGHNT and YYREEE (reference sequence). CDR3 size: 12 residues. The CDR3 nucleotides read TGTGCCAGCAGCCCGGCAGACGGGGAGCTGTTTTTT. Translated: CASSPADGELFF. The entire variable domain, with the rest obtained from reference TRBV5-4 and TRBJ2-2, is as follows: ETGVTQSPTHLIKTRGQQVTLRCSSQSGHNTVSWYQQALGQGPQFIFQYYREEENGRGNFPPRFSGLQFPNYSSELNVNALELDDSALYLCASSPADGELFFGEGSRLTVL.

The chain couples TRBV6-5 to TRBJ1-5, with D perhaps matching TRBD1 (5 bases). V gave up 2 bases and J gave up 3 bases, with 14 bases separating them. The germline V gene has CDR1 MNHEY and CDR2 SVGAGI. The CDR3 is made up of 16 amino acids. The CDR3 protein is CASSYAGGGTNQPQHF. The CDR3 bases are TGTGCCAGCAGTTACGCCGGGGGAGGTACCAATCAGCCCCAGCATTTT.

The chain uses TRBV5-8 and TRBJ2-3, with D perhaps assigned TRBD1 or TRBD2 (5 bases each). The CDR3 contains 16 residues. The germline CDR1 and CDR2 sequences are SGHTS and YDEGEE. Trimming pared 0 bases from V and 2 bases from J, leaving 13 bases between. For the CDR3, the DNA is TGTGCCAGCAGCTTGGAGAGGGGAAAGGTCACAGATACGCAGTATTTT. It translates to CASSLERGKVTDTQYF. Full variable domain (remainder filled in from reference TRBV5-8 and TRBJ2-3): EAGVTQSPTHLIKTRGQQATLRCSPISGHTSVYWYQQALGLGLQFLLWYDEGEERNRGNFPPRFSGRQFPNYSSELNVNALELEDSALYLCASSLERGKVTDTQYFGPGTRLTVL.

The J gene is TRBJ1-2, the V gene TRBV5-1, with D tentatively TRBD1 (6 bases). This CDR3 is 14 amino acids long. Deletions cut 4 bases from V and 3 bases from J, with 13 bases between. From germline, CDR1 is SGHRS and CDR2 YFSETQ. CDR3 amino acids: CASSTGTLYYGYTF. CDR3 in DNA: TGCGCCAGCAGCACCGGGACACTTTACTATGGCTACACCTTC.

The chain combines TRBV11-3 with TRBJ1-2; 7 bases line up with TRBD1. Germline V gene lookup returns CDR1 SGHNT and CDR2 YENEEA. Trimming removed 4 bases from V and 3 bases from J; junction bases left unmatched: 5. The CDR3 spans 14 residues. CDR3 nucleotides: TGTGCCAGCAGCTCCCTGGGACAGTACTATGGCTACACCTTC. This codes for CASSSLGQYYGYTF.

J is TRBJ2-4 and V is TRBV28, with 9 bases identical to TRBD1. Germline loops: CDR1 MDHEN, CDR2 SYDVKM. The V and J ends lost 5 bases and 6 bases, in that order; junction bases with no gene match: 5. The CDR3 is 14 amino acids. CDR3 in DNA: TGTGCCAGCAGTGCCGGGACAGGGATAAACATTCAGTACTTC. Protein: CASSAGTGINIQYF.

The chain recombines TRBV19 with TRBJ2-1; 9 positions match TRBD1. The trim removed 4 bases at V and 6 bases at J, leaving 10 bases unmatched. CDR1 LNHDA and CDR2 SQIVND come from the germline V gene (reference sequence). This CDR3 region has 16 residues. The CDR3 protein is CASSTPGTGLRNEQFF. CDR3 nucleotides: TGTGCCAGTAGTACCCCCGGGACAGGGCTACGCAATGAGCAGTTCTTC.

The J gene is TRBJ1-2, the V gene TRBV5-4, with D tentatively TRBD1 (5 bases). The ends were cut back, 4 bases at V and 4 bases at J, with 11 bases in the middle. The germline gives CDR1 SGHNT, CDR2 YYREEE (reference sequence). The CDR3 extends over 13 amino acids. CDR3 protein: CASSQGRSYGYTF. The CDR3 bases are TGTGCCAGCAGCCAGGGACGGAGCTATGGCTACACCTTC.

This clone appeared a single time. The chain carries TRBV5-1 and TRBJ2-5; no reliable D call. CDR1 is SGHRS, CDR2 YFSETQ, per germline. V was pared by 2 bases and J by 7 bases, with 6 bases between. This CDR3 is 11 amino acids long. Written as DNA, the CDR3 is TGCGCCAGCAGCTTCTCGGGGACCCAGTACTTC. Its protein product is CASSFSGTQYF.

The J gene is TRBJ2-3, the V gene TRBV5-4; no definite D call. Per the germline V gene, CDR1 is SGHNT and CDR2 is YYREEE (reference sequence). The CDR3 runs to 17 residues. V was trimmed by 0 bases and J by 1 base, leaving 15 bases between them. CDR3 nucleotide sequence: TGTGCCAGCAGCTTGGTAGAGGTTTTTGCTGGCACAGATACGCAGTATTTT. Translated, it gives CASSLVEVFAGTDTQYF.